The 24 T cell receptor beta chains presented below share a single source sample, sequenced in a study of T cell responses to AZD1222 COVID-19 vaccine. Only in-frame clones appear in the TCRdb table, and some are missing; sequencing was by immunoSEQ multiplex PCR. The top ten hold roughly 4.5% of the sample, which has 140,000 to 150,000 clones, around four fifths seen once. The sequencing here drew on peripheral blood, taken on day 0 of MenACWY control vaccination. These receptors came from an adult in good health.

The CDR3: CASSATGLAGGGEQYF. DNA for the CDR3: TGTGCCAGCAGCGCCACCGGACTAGCGGGGGGTGGCGAGCAGTACTTC. The gene calls are TRBV9 and TRBJ2-7; TRBD2 aligns across 14 bases. V lost 3 bases to trimming and J lost 6 bases; unmatched junction nucleotides: 8. The CDR3 has 16 residues. Germline V gene lookup returns CDR1 SGDLS and CDR2 YYNGEE.

Written as DNA, the CDR3 is TGTGCCAGTAGTTTCTTGAACACTGAAGCTTTCTTT. This gives the protein CASSFLNTEAFF. This chain links TRBV19 with TRBJ1-1, with unresolved D. CDR1 LNHDA and CDR2 SQIVND come from the germline V gene (reference sequence). V dropped 5 bases and J dropped 0 bases, with 4 bases sitting between them. The CDR3 covers 12 residues.

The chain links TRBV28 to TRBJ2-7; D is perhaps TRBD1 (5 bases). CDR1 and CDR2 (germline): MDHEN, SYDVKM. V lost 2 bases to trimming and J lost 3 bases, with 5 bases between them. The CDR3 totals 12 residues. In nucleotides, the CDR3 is TGTGCCAGCAGTTTACAGGGCTACGAGCAGTACGTC. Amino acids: CASSLQGYEQYV.

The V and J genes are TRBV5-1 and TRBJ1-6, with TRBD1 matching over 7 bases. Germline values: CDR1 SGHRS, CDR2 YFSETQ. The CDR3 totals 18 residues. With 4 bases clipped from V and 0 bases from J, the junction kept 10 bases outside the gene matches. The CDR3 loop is CASSATPGQSSYNSPLHF. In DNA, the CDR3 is TGCGCCAGCAGCGCAACTCCGGGACAGAGCTCCTATAATTCACCCCTCCACTTT.

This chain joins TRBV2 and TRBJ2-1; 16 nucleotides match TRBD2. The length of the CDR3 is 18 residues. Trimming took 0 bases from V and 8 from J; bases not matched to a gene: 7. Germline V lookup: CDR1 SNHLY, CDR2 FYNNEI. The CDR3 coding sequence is TGTGCCAGCAGTGAAGCGCTTGGGACTAGCGGGGGGGCCTATGAGCAGTTCTTC. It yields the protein CASSEALGTSGGAYEQFF.

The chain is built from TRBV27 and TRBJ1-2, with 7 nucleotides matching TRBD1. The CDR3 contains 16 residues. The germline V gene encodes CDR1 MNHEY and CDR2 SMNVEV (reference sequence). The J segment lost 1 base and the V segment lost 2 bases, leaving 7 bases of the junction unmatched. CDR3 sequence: CASSLMWDSINYGYTF. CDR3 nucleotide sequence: TGTGCCAGCAGTTTAATGTGGGACAGTATTAACTATGGCTACACCTTC.

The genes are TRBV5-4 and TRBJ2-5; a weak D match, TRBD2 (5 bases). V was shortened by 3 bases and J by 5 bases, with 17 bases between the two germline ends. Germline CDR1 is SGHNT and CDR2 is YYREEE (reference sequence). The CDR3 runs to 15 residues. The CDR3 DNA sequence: TGTGCCAGCAGCTCTAGGGCTACCCAGCGGGAGACCCAGTACTTC. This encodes CASSSRATQRETQYF. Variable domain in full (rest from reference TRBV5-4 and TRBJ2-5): ETGVTQSPTHLIKTRGQQVTLRCSSQSGHNTVSWYQQALGQGPQFIFQYYREEENGRGNFPPRFSGLQFPNYSSELNVNALELDDSALYLCASSSRATQRETQYFGPGTRLLVL.

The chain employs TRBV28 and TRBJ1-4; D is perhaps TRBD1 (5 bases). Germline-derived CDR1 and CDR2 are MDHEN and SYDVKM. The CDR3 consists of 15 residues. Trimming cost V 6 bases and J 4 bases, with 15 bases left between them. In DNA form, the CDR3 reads TGTGCCAGCAGCGCTCCGGGACGACGTAATGAAAAACTGTTTTTT. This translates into CASSAPGRRNEKLFF.

The CDR3 DNA is TGTGCCACCCGCCGAAGCGGGGACACCATATATTTT. Translation: CATRRSGDTIYF. This rearrangement joins TRBV24-1 to TRBJ1-3, with D hard to call. The CDR3 has 12 amino acids. Germline V CDR1 and CDR2: KGHDR, SFDVKD. Trimming pared 9 bases from V and 8 bases from J, leaving 13 bases between.

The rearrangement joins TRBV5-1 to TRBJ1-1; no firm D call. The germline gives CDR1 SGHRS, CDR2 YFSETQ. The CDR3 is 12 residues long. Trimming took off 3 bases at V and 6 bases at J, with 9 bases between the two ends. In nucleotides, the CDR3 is TGCGCCAGCAGCTCACAGTTAGCTGAAGCTTTCTTT. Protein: CASSSQLAEAFF.

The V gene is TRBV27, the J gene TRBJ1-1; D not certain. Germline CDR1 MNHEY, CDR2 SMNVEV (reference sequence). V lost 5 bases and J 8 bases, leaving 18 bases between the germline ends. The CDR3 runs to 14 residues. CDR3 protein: CASSPVGYMVEAFF. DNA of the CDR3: TGTGCCAGCAGTCCCGTAGGCTACATGGTCGAAGCTTTCTTT.

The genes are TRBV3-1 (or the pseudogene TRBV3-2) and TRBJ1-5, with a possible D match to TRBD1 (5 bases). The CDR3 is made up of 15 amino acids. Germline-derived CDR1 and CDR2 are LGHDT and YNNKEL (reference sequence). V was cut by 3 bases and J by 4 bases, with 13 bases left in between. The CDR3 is CASSQGLALNQPQHF. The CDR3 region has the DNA TGTGCCAGCAGCCAGGGACTGGCTTTAAATCAGCCCCAGCATTTT.

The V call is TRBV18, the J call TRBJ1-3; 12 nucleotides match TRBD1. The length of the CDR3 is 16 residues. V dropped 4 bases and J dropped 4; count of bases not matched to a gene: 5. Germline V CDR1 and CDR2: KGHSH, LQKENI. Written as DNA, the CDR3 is TGTGCCAGCTCACTGAGGGACAGGGGGCAAGGAAACACCATATATTTT. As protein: CASSLRDRGQGNTIYF.

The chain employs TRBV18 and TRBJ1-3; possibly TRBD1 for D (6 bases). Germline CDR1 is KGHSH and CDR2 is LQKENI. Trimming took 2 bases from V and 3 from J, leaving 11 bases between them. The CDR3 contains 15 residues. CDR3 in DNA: TGTGCCAGCTCACCAGTAGGGGGTTATGGAAACACCATATATTTT. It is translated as CASSPVGGYGNTIYF.

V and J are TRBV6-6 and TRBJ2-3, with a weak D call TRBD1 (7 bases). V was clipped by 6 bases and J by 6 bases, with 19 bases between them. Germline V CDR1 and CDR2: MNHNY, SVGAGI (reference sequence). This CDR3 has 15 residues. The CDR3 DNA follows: TGTGCCAGCAGGTTGCGGGACAGTACGCAGGATACGCAGTATTTT. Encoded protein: CASRLRDSTQDTQYF.

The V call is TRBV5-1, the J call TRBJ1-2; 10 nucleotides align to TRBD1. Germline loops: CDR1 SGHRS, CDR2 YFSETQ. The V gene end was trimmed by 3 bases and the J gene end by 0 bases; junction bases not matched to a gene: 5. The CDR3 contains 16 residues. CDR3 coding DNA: TGCGCCAGCAGCTGGGGACAGGGGCCAGCTAACTATGGCTACACCTTC. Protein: CASSWGQGPANYGYTF.

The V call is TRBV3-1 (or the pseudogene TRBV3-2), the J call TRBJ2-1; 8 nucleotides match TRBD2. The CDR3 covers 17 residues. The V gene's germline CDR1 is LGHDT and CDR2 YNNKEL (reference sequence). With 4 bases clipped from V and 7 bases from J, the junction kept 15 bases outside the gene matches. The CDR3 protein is CASSPPTGTRGVNEQFF. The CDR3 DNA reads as TGTGCCAGCAGCCCGCCTACTGGGACTAGGGGGGTGAATGAGCAGTTCTTC.

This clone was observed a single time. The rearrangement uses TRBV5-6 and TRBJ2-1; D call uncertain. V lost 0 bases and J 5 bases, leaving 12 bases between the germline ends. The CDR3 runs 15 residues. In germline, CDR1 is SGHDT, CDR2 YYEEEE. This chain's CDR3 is CASSLVGKLDNEQFF. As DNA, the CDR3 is TGTGCCAGCAGCTTGGTTGGCAAACTGGACAATGAGCAGTTCTTC. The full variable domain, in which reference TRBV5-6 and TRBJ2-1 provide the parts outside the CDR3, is DAGVTQSPTHLIKTRGQQVTLRCSPKSGHDTVSWYQQALGQGPQFIFQYYEEEERQRGNFPDRFSGHQFPNYSSELNVNALLLGDSALYLCASSLVGKLDNEQFFGPGTRLTVL.

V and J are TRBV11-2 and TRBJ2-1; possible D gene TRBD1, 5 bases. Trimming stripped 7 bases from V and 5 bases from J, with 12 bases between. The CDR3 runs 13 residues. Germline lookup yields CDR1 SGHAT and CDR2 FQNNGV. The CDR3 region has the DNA TGTGCCAGCACCCCAGGGTCACACAATGAGCAGTTCTTC. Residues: CASTPGSHNEQFF.

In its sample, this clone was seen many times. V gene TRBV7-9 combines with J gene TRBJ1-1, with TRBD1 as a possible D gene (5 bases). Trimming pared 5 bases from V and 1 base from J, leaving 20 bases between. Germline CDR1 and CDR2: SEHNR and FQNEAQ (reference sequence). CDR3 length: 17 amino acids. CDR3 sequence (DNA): TGTGCCAGCAGCCCGAGACGGTTAGCAGGGCAGAACACTGAAGCTTTCTTT. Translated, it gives CASSPRRLAGQNTEAFF.

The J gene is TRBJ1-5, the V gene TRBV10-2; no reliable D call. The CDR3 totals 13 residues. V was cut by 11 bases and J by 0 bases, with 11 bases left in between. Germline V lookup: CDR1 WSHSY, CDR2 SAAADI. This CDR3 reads CAAAPHSNQPQHF. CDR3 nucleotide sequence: TGCGCCGCCGCTCCTCATAGCAATCAGCCCCAGCATTTT.

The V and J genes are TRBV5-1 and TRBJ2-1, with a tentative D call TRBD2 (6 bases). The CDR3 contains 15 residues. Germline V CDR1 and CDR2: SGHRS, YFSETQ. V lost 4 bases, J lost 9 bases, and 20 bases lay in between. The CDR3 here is CASSTTTLAMAEQFF. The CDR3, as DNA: TGCGCCAGCAGCACAACGACCCTAGCGATGGCTGAGCAGTTCTTC. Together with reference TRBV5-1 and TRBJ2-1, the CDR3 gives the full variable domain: KAGVTQTPRYLIKTRGQQVTLSCSPISGHRSVSWYQQTPGQGLQFLFEYFSETQRNKGNFPGRFSGRQFSNSRSEMNVSTLELGDSALYLCASSTTTLAMAEQFFGPGTRLTVL.

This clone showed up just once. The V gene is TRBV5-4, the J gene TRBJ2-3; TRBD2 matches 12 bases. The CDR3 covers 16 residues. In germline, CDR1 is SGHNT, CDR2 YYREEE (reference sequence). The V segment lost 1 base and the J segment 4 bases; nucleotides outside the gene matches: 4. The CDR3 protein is CASSLPASGGADTQYF. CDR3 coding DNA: TGTGCCAGCAGCTTGCCGGCTAGCGGGGGGGCAGATACGCAGTATTTT.

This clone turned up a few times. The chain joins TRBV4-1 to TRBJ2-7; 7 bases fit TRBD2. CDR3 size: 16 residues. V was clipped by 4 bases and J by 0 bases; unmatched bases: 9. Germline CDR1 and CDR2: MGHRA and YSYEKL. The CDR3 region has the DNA TGCGCCAGCAGCCGGGGGGGACTTTCCGGCTCCTACGAGCAGTACTTC. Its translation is CASSRGGLSGSYEQYF.